A selection of T cell receptor beta chains follows, all from one sample in a study of blood T cell repertoires in COVID-19. The data were produced by immunoSEQ multiplex PCR, yet TCRdb's version contains in-frame clones alone and is incomplete. The data contain over 75,000 clones, around 90% of them seen just once; the ten biggest clones take up around 2%. Input material: peripheral blood. The receptors shown here come from a man aged 50 to 59 with COVID-19, enrolled during active disease. The CDR3 runs from the conserved cysteine through the conserved F or W. A D gene is named only where the DNA matches it firmly. Expanded clones are given a class, and other clones once, few, many or no size at all.

TRBV7-6	once	TRBD1	TRBJ1-3	TGTGCCAGCAGCTTGATGGGACAGGGTGGCTCTGGAAACACCATATATTTT	CASSLMGQGGSGNTIYF
TRBV20-1	once	TRBD2	TRBJ2-5	TGCAGTGCTAGTCGAAGCGGGGGGGCCATAGAGACCCAGTACTTC	CSASRSGGAIETQYF
TRBV29-1	.	.	TRBJ2-1	TGCAGCGTTGTGGCTAACGGGGGTCTAGGGAATGAGCAGTTCTTC	CSVVANGGLGNEQFF
TRBV27	.	.	TRBJ1-2	TGTGCCAGCAGTTTGGAGCAGGGCTATGGCTACACCTTC	CASSLEQGYGYTF
TRBV29-1	.	.	TRBJ2-7	TGCAGCGTTGAAGATCGGGGAGGTCCCGCCTACGAGCAGTACTTC	CSVEDRGGPAYEQYF
TRBV7-2	.	.	TRBJ2-1	TGTGCCAGCAGACTTACAGGGGGGGGAACGAATGAGCAGTTCTTC	CASRLTGGGTNEQFF
TRBV7-9	.	TRBD1	TRBJ2-7	TGTGCCAGCAGCTTGGGACAGGGGGGGTCGGACTACGAGCAGTACTTC	CASSLGQGGSDYEQYF
TRBV5-1	.	TRBD2	TRBJ2-6	TGCGCCAGCAGCTTGACGGTAGCGGGATCCTCTGGGGCCAACGTCCTGACTTTC	CASSLTVAGSSGANVLTF
TRBV5-8	few	TRBD1	TRBJ1-2	TGTGCCAGCAGCTCGACAGGGGGGACTAACTATGGCTACACCTTC	CASSSTGGTNYGYTF
TRBV14	.	TRBD2	TRBJ2-5	TGTGCCAGCAGCCAACTAGCGGGGGGTAATCTTGAGACCCAGTACTTC	CASSQLAGGNLETQYF
TRBV2	.	TRBD1	TRBJ2-2	TGTGCCAGCAGTGATCTGGACAGGGGCACCGGGGAGCTGTTTTTT	CASSDLDRGTGELFF
TRBV30	.	TRBD2	TRBJ2-1	TGTGCCTGGACGACTAGCGGGGGTTACAATGAGCAGTTCTTC	CAWTTSGGYNEQFF
TRBV6-5	.	TRBD1	TRBJ1-2	TGTGCCAGCAGTTACTCGCGTAGACAGGGAATCATCGGCTACACCTTC	CASSYSRRQGIIGYTF
TRBV29-1	.	.	TRBJ2-3	TGCAGCACCCAAGGGGGGACAGCTAGCACAGATACGCAGTATTTT	CSTQGGTASTDTQYF
TRBV7-6	.	.	TRBJ1-1	TGTGCCAGCAGCCTAACGCGGGGAGAGATGAACACTGAAGCTTTCTTT	CASSLTRGEMNTEAFF
TRBV9	.	TRBD2	TRBJ2-1	TGTGCCAGCAGCGTAGTGGCGGGGGCCTACAATGAGCAGTTCTTC	CASSVVAGAYNEQFF
TRBV20-1	.	.	TRBJ2-7	TGCAGTGCTAGTTACGCAGACTCGGGCCGGGGCGAGCAGTACTTC	CSASYADSGRGEQYF
TRBV3-1/TRBV3-2	few	.	TRBJ2-3	TGTGCCAGCAGCCAAGACCGAGGGGGAGATACGCAGTATTTT	CASSQDRGGDTQYF